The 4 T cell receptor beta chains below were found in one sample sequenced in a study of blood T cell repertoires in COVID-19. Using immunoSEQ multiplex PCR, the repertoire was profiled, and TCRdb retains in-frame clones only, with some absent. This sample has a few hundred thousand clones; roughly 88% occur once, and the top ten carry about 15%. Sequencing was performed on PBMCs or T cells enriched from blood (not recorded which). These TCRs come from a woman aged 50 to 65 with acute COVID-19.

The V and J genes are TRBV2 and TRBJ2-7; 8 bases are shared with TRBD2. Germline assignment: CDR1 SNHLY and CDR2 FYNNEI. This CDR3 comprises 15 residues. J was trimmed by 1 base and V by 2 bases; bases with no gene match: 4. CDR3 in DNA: TGTGCCAGCAGTGAACCAGCGGGGGATTCCTACGAGCAGTACTTC. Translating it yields CASSEPAGDSYEQYF.

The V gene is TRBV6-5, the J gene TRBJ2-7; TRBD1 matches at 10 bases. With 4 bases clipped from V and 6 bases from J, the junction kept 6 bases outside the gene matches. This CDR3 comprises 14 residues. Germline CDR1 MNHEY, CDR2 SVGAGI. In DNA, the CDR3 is TGTGCCAGCAGTTCCGGGACAGGGGAGGTCGAGCAGTACTTC. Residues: CASSSGTGEVEQYF.

CDR3 nucleotide sequence: TGTGCCAGCAGCTCCTTGAGGGAGAACACCGGGGAGCTGTTTTTT. Translation: CASSSLRENTGELFF. The genes are TRBV5-8 and TRBJ2-2, with a weak D call TRBD2 (5 bases). Trimming took 3 bases from V and 1 from J, leaving 10 bases between them. CDR1 and CDR2 (germline): SGHTS, YDEGEE. CDR3 length equals 15 residues.

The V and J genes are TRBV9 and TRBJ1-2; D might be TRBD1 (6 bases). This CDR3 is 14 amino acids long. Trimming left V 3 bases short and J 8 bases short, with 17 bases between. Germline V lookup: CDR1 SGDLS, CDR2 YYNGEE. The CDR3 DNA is TGTGCCAGCAGCGCTTCCGACAGGCGCGGCGGCTACACCTTC. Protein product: CASSASDRRGGYTF.